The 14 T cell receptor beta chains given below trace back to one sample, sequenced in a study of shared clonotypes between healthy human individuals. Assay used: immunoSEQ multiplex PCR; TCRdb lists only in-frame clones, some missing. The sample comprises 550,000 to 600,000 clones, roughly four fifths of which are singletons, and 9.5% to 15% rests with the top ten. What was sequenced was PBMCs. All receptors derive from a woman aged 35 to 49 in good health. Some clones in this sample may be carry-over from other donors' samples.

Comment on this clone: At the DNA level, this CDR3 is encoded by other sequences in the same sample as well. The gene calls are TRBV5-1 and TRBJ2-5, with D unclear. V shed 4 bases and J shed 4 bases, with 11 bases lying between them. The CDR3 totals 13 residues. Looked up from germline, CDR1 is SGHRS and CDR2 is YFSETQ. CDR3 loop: CASSLTGAETQYF. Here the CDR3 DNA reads TGCGCCAGCAGCCTCACGGGTGCAGAGACCCAGTACTTC.

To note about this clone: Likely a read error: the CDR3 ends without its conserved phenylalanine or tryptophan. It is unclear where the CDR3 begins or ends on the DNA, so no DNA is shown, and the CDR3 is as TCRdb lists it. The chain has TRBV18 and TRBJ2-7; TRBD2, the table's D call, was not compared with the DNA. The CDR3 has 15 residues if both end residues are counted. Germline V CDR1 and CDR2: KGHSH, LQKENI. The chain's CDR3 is CASSPLPSGTSGTRI.

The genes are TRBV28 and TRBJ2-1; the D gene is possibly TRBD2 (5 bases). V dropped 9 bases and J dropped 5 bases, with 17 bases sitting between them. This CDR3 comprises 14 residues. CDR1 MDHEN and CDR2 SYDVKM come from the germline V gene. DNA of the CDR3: TGTGCCAGTCATCGCGACTATACCAACAATGAGCAGTTCTTC. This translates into CASHRDYTNNEQFF.

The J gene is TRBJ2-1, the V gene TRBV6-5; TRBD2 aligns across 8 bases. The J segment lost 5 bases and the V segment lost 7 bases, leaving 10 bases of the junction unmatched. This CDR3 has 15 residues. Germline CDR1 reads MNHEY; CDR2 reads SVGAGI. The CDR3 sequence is CASIPSIAGNNEQFF. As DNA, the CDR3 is TGTGCCAGCATACCCAGTATAGCGGGAAACAATGAGCAGTTCTTC.

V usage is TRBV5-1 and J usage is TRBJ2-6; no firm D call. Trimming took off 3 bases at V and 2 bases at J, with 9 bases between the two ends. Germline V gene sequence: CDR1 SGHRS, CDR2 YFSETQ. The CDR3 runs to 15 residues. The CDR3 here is CASSSSATGANVLTF. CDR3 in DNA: TGCGCCAGCAGCTCATCAGCAACTGGGGCCAACGTCCTGACTTTC. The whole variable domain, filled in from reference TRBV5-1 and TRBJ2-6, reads KAGVTQTPRYLIKTRGQQVTLSCSPISGHRSVSWYQQTPGQGLQFLFEYFSETQRNKGNFPGRFSGRQFSNSRSEMNVSTLELGDSALYLCASSSSATGANVLTFGAGSRLTVL.

CDR3 residues: CASSSPPGANVLTF. The CDR3 coding sequence is TGTGCCAGCAGCTCCCCCCCTGGGGCCAACGTCCTGACTTTC. The rearrangement links TRBV11-2 to TRBJ2-6; D ambiguous. Per the germline V gene, CDR1 is SGHAT and CDR2 is FQNNGV. V gave up 4 bases and J gave up 2 bases, with 6 bases separating them. This CDR3 has 14 residues.

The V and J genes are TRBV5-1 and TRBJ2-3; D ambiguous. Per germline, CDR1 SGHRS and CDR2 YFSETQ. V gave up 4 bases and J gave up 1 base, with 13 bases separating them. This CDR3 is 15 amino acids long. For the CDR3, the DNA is TGCGCCAGCAGCCTAGAGCGTAGGGGCACAGATACGCAGTATTTT. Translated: CASSLERRGTDTQYF.

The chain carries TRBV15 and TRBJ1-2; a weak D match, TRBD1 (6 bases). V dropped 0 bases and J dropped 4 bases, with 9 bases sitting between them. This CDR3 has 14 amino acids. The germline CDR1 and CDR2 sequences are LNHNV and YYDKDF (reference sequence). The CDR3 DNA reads TGTGCCACCAGCAGAGATGGACAGCCCTATGGCTACACCTTC. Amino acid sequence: CATSRDGQPYGYTF.

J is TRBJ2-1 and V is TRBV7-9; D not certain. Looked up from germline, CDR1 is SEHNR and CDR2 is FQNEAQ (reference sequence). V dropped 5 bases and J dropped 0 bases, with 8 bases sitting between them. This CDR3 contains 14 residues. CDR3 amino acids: CASSPLSSYNEQFF. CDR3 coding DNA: TGTGCCAGCAGCCCACTAAGCTCCTACAATGAGCAGTTCTTC.

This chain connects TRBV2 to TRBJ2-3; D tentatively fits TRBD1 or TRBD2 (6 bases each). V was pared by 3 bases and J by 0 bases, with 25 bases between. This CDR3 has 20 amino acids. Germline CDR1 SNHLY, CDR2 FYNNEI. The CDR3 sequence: CASSDFGGYTTFHSTDTQYF. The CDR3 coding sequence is TGTGCCAGCAGTGACTTCGGGGGCTATACAACCTTCCATAGCACAGATACGCAGTATTTT. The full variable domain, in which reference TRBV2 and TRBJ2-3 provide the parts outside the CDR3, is EPEVTQTPSHQVTQMGQEVILRCVPISNHLYFYWYRQILGQKVEFLVSFYNNEISEKSEIFDDQFSVERPDGSNFTLKIRSTKLEDSAMYFCASSDFGGYTTFHSTDTQYFGPGTRLTVL.

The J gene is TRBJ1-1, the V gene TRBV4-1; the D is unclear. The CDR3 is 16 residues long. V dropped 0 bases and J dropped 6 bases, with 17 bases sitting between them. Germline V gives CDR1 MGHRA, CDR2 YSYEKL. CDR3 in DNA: TGCGCCAGCAGCCAAGATCCCACCGCCACGTGGGCTGAAGCTTTCTTT. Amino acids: CASSQDPTATWAEAFF.

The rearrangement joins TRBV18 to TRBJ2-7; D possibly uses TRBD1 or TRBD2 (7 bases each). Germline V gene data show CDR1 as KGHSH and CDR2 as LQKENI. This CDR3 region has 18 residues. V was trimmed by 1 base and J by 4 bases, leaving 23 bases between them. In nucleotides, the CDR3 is TGTGCCAGCTCACCACTTACCCCTATTCAGGGGGGGCTATACGAGCAGTACTTC. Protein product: CASSPLTPIQGGLYEQYF.

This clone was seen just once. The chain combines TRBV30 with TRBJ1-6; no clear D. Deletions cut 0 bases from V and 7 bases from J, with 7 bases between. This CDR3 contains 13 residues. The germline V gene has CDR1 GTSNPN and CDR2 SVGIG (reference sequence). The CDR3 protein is CAWSVQRNSPLHF. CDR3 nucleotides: TGTGCCTGGAGTGTACAACGGAATTCACCCCTCCACTTT.

The CDR3 DNA is TGCGCCAGCAGCTTGACAGGACTAGCGGGAGGTCGATCCTACGAGCAGTACTTC. Its protein is CASSLTGLAGGRSYEQYF. The chain recombines TRBV5-1 with TRBJ2-7; 14 bases fit TRBD2. The germline CDR1 and CDR2 sequences are SGHRS and YFSETQ. The ends lost 1 base at V and 1 base at J; junction bases unmatched: 7. The CDR3 covers 18 residues. Drawing the rest from reference TRBV5-1 and TRBJ2-7, the complete variable domain is KAGVTQTPRYLIKTRGQQVTLSCSPISGHRSVSWYQQTPGQGLQFLFEYFSETQRNKGNFPGRFSGRQFSNSRSEMNVSTLELGDSALYLCASSLTGLAGGRSYEQYFGPGTRLTVT.